These 22 T cell receptor beta chains were all obtained from the same sample, sequenced in a study of T cells after yellow fever vaccination. One entry per CDR3 protein results from TCRdb running MiXCR on the 5' RACE reads. Of 300,000 to 450,000 distinct CDR3 sequences listed, approximately 8% were seen once; the top ten hold around 17%. Sequences were derived from PBMCs, sampled about 49 days after the first yellow fever vaccination. Receptor source: a man aged 18-30 years who received the YFV17D yellow fever vaccine.

This clonotype was observed a handful of times. The chain recombines TRBV4-2 with TRBJ2-1; D gene uncertain. CDR3 size: 17 residues. Looked up from germline, CDR1 is LGHNA and CDR2 is YNFKEQ. Trimming took 1 base from V and 5 from J, leaving 18 bases between them. The CDR3 DNA is TGTGCCAGCAGCCAAGCCCGCGGAAGTCGCCTCGACAATGAGCAGTTCTTC. Its protein product is CASSQARGSRLDNEQFF.

This sequence joins TRBV6-5 and TRBJ1-3, with 7 bases aligning to TRBD1. This CDR3 contains 16 residues. Per the germline V gene, CDR1 is MNHEY and CDR2 is SVGAGI. V dropped 0 bases and J dropped 5; count of bases not matched to a gene: 7. This chain's CDR3 is CASSYSRDSGRNTIYF. The CDR3 DNA sequence: TGTGCCAGCAGTTACTCGCGGGACAGTGGACGAAACACCATATATTTT.

This sequence joins TRBV6-1 and TRBJ2-3; 13 bases map to TRBD2. With V trimmed by 6 bases and J by 4 bases, 4 bases remained unmatched. This CDR3 region has 15 residues. Germline values: CDR1 MNHNS, CDR2 SASEGT. Here the CDR3 reads CASRGTSGVADTQYF. The CDR3 nucleotides read TGTGCCAGCAGAGGGACTAGCGGGGTAGCAGATACGCAGTATTTT.

Written as DNA, the CDR3 is TGTGCCAGCAGTTCCCGGGTGACTAGCGGGGGTAGGAAGACCCAGTACTTC. Residues: CASSSRVTSGGRKTQYF. The chain combines TRBV2 with TRBJ2-5, with 12 bases matching TRBD2. The CDR3 has 17 residues. V lost 5 bases, J lost 6 bases, and 13 bases stayed unmatched. Germline-derived CDR1 and CDR2 are SNHLY and FYNNEI.

A few counts support this clonotype. The rearrangement joins TRBV4-3 to TRBJ2-2; 7 bases agree with TRBD2. CDR1 and CDR2 from the germline V gene are LGHNA and YSLEER. The CDR3 runs to 16 residues. With 1 base clipped from V and 4 bases from J, the junction kept 6 bases outside the gene matches. The CDR3 nucleotides read TGCGCCAGCAGCCAAGTGGCGCGGGGGAGCACCGGGGAGCTGTTTTTT. This codes for CASSQVARGSTGELFF.

This clonotype has just a few counts. The CDR3 loop reads CASSLEPLNTEAFF. CDR3 nucleotide sequence: TGTGCCAGCAGCTTGGAGCCGCTGAACACTGAAGCTTTCTTT. The chain couples TRBV5-6 to TRBJ1-1; no firm D call. CDR1 and CDR2 (germline): SGHDT, YYEEEE. The V gene lost 0 bases and the J gene lost 0 bases, with 6 bases spanning the gap. CDR3 length: 14 residues.

V and J are TRBV20-1 and TRBJ2-3, with 7 positions matching TRBD1. CDR1 is DFQATT, CDR2 SNEGSKA, per germline (reference sequence). This CDR3 comprises 13 residues. For the CDR3, the DNA is TGCAGCCTCGACAGGGTCAACACAGATACGCAGTATTTT. Encoded protein: CSLDRVNTDTQYF.

This clonotype came up a few times. The V gene is TRBV4-1, the J gene TRBJ1-6; D gene ambiguous. V was clipped by 10 bases and J by 9 bases, with 19 bases between them. This CDR3 region has 14 residues. Germline CDR1 is MGHRA and CDR2 is YSYEKL. CDR3 in DNA: TGCGCCACGCTGCCTAGTGAGGGAGCTTCACCCCTCCACTTT. Translation gives CATLPSEGASPLHF.

There are a few counts of this clonotype. This chain joins TRBV5-6 and TRBJ2-7; 8 nucleotides line up with TRBD1. Germline V gene lookup returns CDR1 SGHDT and CDR2 YYEEEE. V dropped 2 bases and J dropped 6; count of bases not matched to a gene: 4. CDR3 length: 13 residues. CDR3 sequence: CASSLNRGFEQYV. The CDR3 region has the DNA TGTGCCAGCAGCTTAAACAGGGGGTTCGAGCAGTACGTC.

This clonotype was seen more than once but under ten times. J is TRBJ2-1 and V is TRBV7-6; 7 bases are a match to TRBD1. J gave up 1 base and V 1 base, and 7 bases lay outside the gene matches. Per the germline V gene, CDR1 is SGHVS and CDR2 is FNYEAQ. The CDR3 extends over 17 amino acids. The CDR3 bases are TGTGCCAGCAGCTTAGAGGGGGCGGCCCTATCCTACAATGAGCAGTTCTTC. This codes for CASSLEGAALSYNEQFF.

This clonotype was counted a few times. The V gene is TRBV20-1, the J gene TRBJ2-7, with 14 bases identical to TRBD2. From germline, CDR1 is DFQATT and CDR2 SNEGSKA (reference sequence). V lost 0 bases to trimming and J lost 7 bases; unmatched junction nucleotides: 8. The CDR3 contains 16 residues. DNA of the CDR3: TGCAGTGCTAGAGATCCAGGACTAGCGGGGGGAGGGGAGCAGTACTTC. Translated: CSARDPGLAGGGEQYF.

CDR3 DNA: TGTGCCAGCAGCTACCTCGGAGGGATCACAGATACGCAGTATTTT. Its protein is CASSYLGGITDTQYF. V is TRBV9 and J is TRBJ2-3, with a weak D call TRBD2 (6 bases). Trimming shortened V by 4 bases and J by 2 bases, and 14 bases separated the two germline ends. This CDR3 contains 15 residues. Germline CDR1 SGDLS, CDR2 YYNGEE.

V is TRBV5-4 and J is TRBJ2-1; perhaps D is TRBD1 or TRBD2 (5 bases each). The germline V gene encodes CDR1 SGHNT and CDR2 YYREEE (reference sequence). V was pared by 1 base and J by 9 bases, with 20 bases between. The CDR3 is made up of 16 amino acids. CDR3 nucleotides: TGTGCCAGCAGCTTGAATAGGGGACGTACCCACCGTGAGCAGTTCTTC. This encodes CASSLNRGRTHREQFF.

The chain couples TRBV5-4 to TRBJ2-5; TRBD2 is a possible D gene (6 bases). Germline loops: CDR1 SGHNT, CDR2 YYREEE (reference sequence). The CDR3 sequence is 15 residues long. V gave up 0 bases and J gave up 5 bases, with 14 bases separating them. The CDR3 loop reads CASSLAAGGKETQYF. The CDR3 coding sequence is TGTGCCAGCAGCTTGGCCGCTGGGGGGAAGGAGACCCAGTACTTC.

This clonotype was detected only a few times. The chain uses TRBV3-1 and TRBJ1-5; D gene uncertain. Germline lookup yields CDR1 LGHDT and CDR2 YNNKEL (reference sequence). V lost 0 bases to trimming and J lost 0 bases, with 3 bases between them. There are 14 residues in the CDR3. As DNA, the CDR3 is TGTGCCAGCAGCCAAGATGTTAGCAATCAGCCCCAGCATTTT. Amino acids: CASSQDVSNQPQHF. The full variable domain, in which reference TRBV3-1 and TRBJ1-5 provide the parts outside the CDR3, is DTAVSQTPKYLVTQMGNDKSIKCEQNLGHDTMYWYKQDSKKFLKIMFSYNNKELIINETVPNRFSPKSPDKAHLNLHINSLELGDSAVYFCASSQDVSNQPQHFGDGTRLSIL.

This clonotype came up a few times. The chain employs TRBV7-9 and TRBJ2-7; D gene ambiguous. V lost 2 bases to trimming and J lost 1 base, with 9 bases between them. The CDR3 is 14 amino acids. Germline lookup yields CDR1 SEHNR and CDR2 FQNEAQ (reference sequence). CDR3 coding DNA: TGTGCCAGCAGCTTATCTGGTAGGTCCTACGAGCAGTACGTC. Translating gives CASSLSGRSYEQYV.

This clonotype was seen a handful of times. The chain joins TRBV6-2 or TRBV6-3 to TRBJ2-4; D is perhaps TRBD1 or TRBD2 (5 bases each). The CDR3 totals 15 residues. Per germline, CDR1 MNHEY and CDR2 SVGEGT. V lost 6 bases and J 0 bases, leaving 12 bases between the germline ends. The CDR3 coding sequence is TGTGCCAGCAGCTGGGACCGAATAGCCAAAAACATTCAGTACTTC. Encoded protein: CASSWDRIAKNIQYF.

This clonotype appeared a few times. The CDR3 coding sequence is TGTGCCAGCAGCTTGGGGGACCGGGACAGGAGCCAAGAGACCCAGTACTTC. It translates to CASSLGDRDRSQETQYF. The chain recombines TRBV5-5 with TRBJ2-5; the match to TRBD1 covers 8 bases. CDR3 length equals 17 residues. The V segment lost 0 bases and the J segment 1 base; nucleotides outside the gene matches: 8. The germline V gene has CDR1 SGHKS and CDR2 YYEKEE (reference sequence).

The genes are TRBV30 and TRBJ2-5; 7 positions match TRBD1. CDR3 length: 14 residues. Losses at the gene ends were 5 bases for V and 2 bases for J; bases not matched to a gene: 8. Germline-derived CDR1 and CDR2 are GTSNPN and SVGIG (reference sequence). The CDR3 region is CAWGRQGLQETQYF. In DNA form, the CDR3 reads TGTGCCTGGGGTCGACAGGGCTTACAAGAGACCCAGTACTTC.

This chain connects TRBV7-9 to TRBJ2-5; 12 nucleotides agree with TRBD2. The V segment lost 2 bases and the J segment 7 bases; nucleotides outside the gene matches: 8. The germline V gene has CDR1 SEHNR and CDR2 FQNEAQ (reference sequence). The CDR3 extends over 16 amino acids. DNA of the CDR3: TGTGCCAGCAGCTTACGGACTAGCGGGGTGCAATGGACCCAGTACTTC. It translates to CASSLRTSGVQWTQYF.

This clonotype was seen more than once but under ten times. The genes are TRBV5-1 and TRBJ2-7, with D possibly being TRBD2 (5 bases). The ends were cut back, 0 bases at V and 1 base at J, with 17 bases in the middle. The CDR3 runs to 17 residues. The germline V gene has CDR1 SGHRS and CDR2 YFSETQ. The DNA of the CDR3 is TGCGCCAGCAGCTTGGTCCCGGGTGGACTGAAGTCCTACGAGCAGTACTTC. Translation: CASSLVPGGLKSYEQYF.

Many counts were recorded for this clonotype. This rearrangement joins TRBV12-3 or TRBV12-4 to TRBJ2-7; D perhaps matches TRBD1 (6 bases). V was clipped by 1 base and J by 5 bases, with 12 bases between them. The CDR3 loop spans 14 amino acids. CDR3 in amino acids: CASSLGTEINEQYF. CDR3 nucleotides: TGTGCCAGCAGTTTAGGGACAGAAATTAACGAGCAGTACTTC.